Below, 5 T cell receptor beta chains from the same sample are listed, as sequenced in a study of post-analysis software for immune sequencing data. Every TCR beta cDNA library bore unique molecular identifiers. Using its own MiXCR run on the PCR reads, TCRdb lists one record per CDR3 protein. The sample includes about 160,000 distinct CDR3 sequences, approximately 35% of them seen just once. The material sequenced was blood, taken after autologous hematopoietic stem cell transplantation. All receptors derive from a girl aged 5 to 17 with multiple sclerosis.

This clonotype was counted between two and nine times. The V and J genes are TRBV28 and TRBJ1-2; possible D gene TRBD1, 5 bases. Germline CDR1 reads MDHEN; CDR2 reads SYDVKM. The CDR3 runs 14 residues. V was clipped by 2 bases and J by 4 bases, with 11 bases between them. CDR3 bases: TGTGCCAGCAGTTTAGGATGGACATCCTATGGCTACACCTTC. Translating gives CASSLGWTSYGYTF.

This chain links TRBV27 with TRBJ2-3; 9 bases align to TRBD2. This CDR3 spans 14 amino acids. V was clipped by 3 bases and J by 5 bases; unmatched bases: 3. Germline-derived CDR1 and CDR2 are MNHEY and SMNVEV (reference sequence). The CDR3 nucleotides read TGTGCCAGCAGTTTGGCGGGAGGGCTAGATACGCAGTATTTT. It is translated as CASSLAGGLDTQYF.

CDR3 in amino acids: CASSTTGASNEKLFF. Here the CDR3 DNA reads TGTGCCAGCAGTACAACAGGGGCCAGTAATGAAAAACTGTTTTTT. The chain has TRBV6-5 and TRBJ1-4; 7 nucleotides align to TRBD1. The ends lost 5 bases at V and 4 bases at J; junction bases unmatched: 7. Germline V gene data show CDR1 as MNHEY and CDR2 as SVGAGI. The CDR3 spans 15 residues.

This chain uses TRBV30 with TRBJ2-2, with 8 nucleotides matching TRBD1. V was clipped by 0 bases and J by 1 base; unmatched bases: 10. CDR1 is GTSNPN, CDR2 SVGIG, per germline (reference sequence). This CDR3 has 18 residues. CDR3 sequence: CAWSVDRGSFGNTGELFF. In DNA form, the CDR3 reads TGTGCCTGGAGTGTAGACAGGGGCTCGTTTGGGAACACCGGGGAGCTGTTTTTT.

V usage is TRBV7-3 and J usage is TRBJ2-1; a weak D match, TRBD1 (6 bases). The CDR3 totals 13 residues. Germline CDR1 SGHTA, CDR2 FQGTGA. Trimming took off 5 bases at V and 9 bases at J, with 14 bases between the two ends. As DNA, the CDR3 is TGTGCCAGCAGCCCGACGACAGGCAGTGAGCAGTTCTTC. Encoded protein: CASSPTTGSEQFF.